The clone carrying this T cell receptor (beta chain) was picked up many times. The antigen remains unidentified. The entry originates in a study of identical twins. Carrying unique molecular identifiers, the cDNA also gained a universal primer site through template switching. In TCRdb, the 5' RACE reads were re-called with MiXCR into one record per CDR3 protein. Found here are hundreds of thousands of distinct CDR3 sequences, just over 7% of them singletons; the top ten hold around 1.6%. Healthy Caucasians made up all donors. General observations from the study: Invariant MAIT and iNKT cells may have partly biased zero-insertion analyses. Twin pairs' shared out-of-frame alpha sequences were enriched in low generation probability.

This CDR3 has 16 amino acids. V lost 7 bases, J lost 1 base, and 17 bases lay in between. Germline V gene data show CDR1 as MNHEY and CDR2 as SMNVEV (reference sequence). These same records also appear under a second study, on yellow fever vaccine responses in identical twins.

The chain has TRBV27 and TRBJ2-1; D perhaps matches TRBD1 (6 bases). The sample taken for sequencing was PBMCs. This receptor was taken from a woman between 18 and 29 years old in good health. The CDR3 loop is CASTPSAGESYNEQFF. CDR3 nucleotide sequence: TGTGCCAGCACCCCGTCGGCAGGGGAATCCTACAATGAGCAGTTCTTC.